The 22 T cell receptor beta chains in this list originate from one sample, sequenced in a study of regulatory T cells in long-lasting Graves disease. CDR3-region Arm-PCR and iRepertoire HTBI primers produced the TCR beta libraries. TCRdb re-called the multiplex PCR reads through MiXCR, storing one row per CDR3 protein. The sample shows 390,000 or so distinct CDR3 sequences, about 11% of them seen only once. The time point is: newly diagnosed GD, antithyroid drugs for less than 3 months. The TCR library was made from RNA extracted from PBMCs. These data were likewise used in another study, on T cells in Graves' hyperthyroidism and ophthalmopathy.

Source: peripheral blood mononuclear cells (PBMCs), taken at new diagnosis, from a patient treated with antithyroid drugs. The receptors derive from a woman under 30 with Graves disease.

This clonotype was seen only a few times. A much more abundant neighbour one base away suggests this may be a read error. The V call is TRBV7-8, the J call TRBJ1-2; D is ambiguous. The germline V gene encodes CDR1 SGHVS and CDR2 FQNEAQ. The CDR3 length is 17 residues. The CDR3 protein is CASSLGYQAGQNYGHTF. CDR3 bases: TGTGCCAGCAGCTTAGGGTACCAGGCCGGTCAAAACTATGGCCACACCTTC.

This clonotype was seen repeatedly, ten times or more. The chain joins TRBV9 to TRBJ2-1, with 13 nucleotides matching TRBD2. The CDR3 is 19 residues long. V lost 0 bases and J lost 8; bases outside the gene matches: 14. Germline V lookup: CDR1 SGDLS, CDR2 YYNGEE. The CDR3 protein is CASSVVLGTSGDLGDEQFF. The CDR3 DNA reads TGTGCCAGCAGCGTAGTGCTCGGGACTAGCGGGGACCTCGGCGATGAGCAGTTCTTC.

This clonotype was seen ten or more times. This chain connects TRBV6-9 to TRBJ2-1, with D perhaps given as TRBD1 or TRBD2 (5 bases each). CDR1 is MNHGY and CDR2 is SVAAGI in the germline V gene. Between the trimmed V and J ends, which lost 4 bases and 7 bases, there was a span of 14 bases. This CDR3 spans 14 amino acids. CDR3 residues: CASSLGPGRNEQFF. DNA for the CDR3: TGTGCCAGCAGTTTGGGACCTGGGCGAAATGAGCAGTTCTTC.

The sample holds a few counts of this clonotype. The V call is TRBV6-5, the J call TRBJ2-3, with TRBD2 identical over 12 bases. V lost 2 bases, J lost 4 bases, and 13 bases stayed unmatched. The CDR3 is made up of 19 amino acids. Per germline, CDR1 MNHEY and CDR2 SVGAGI. CDR3 sequence: CASSYGPHSSGRGSDTQYF. The CDR3 coding sequence is TGTGCCAGCAGTTACGGTCCACATTCTAGCGGGAGGGGTTCAGATACGCAGTATTTT.

In its sample, this clonotype was seen a few times. The CDR3 sequence: CASSLGHIFFEKLFF. The CDR3 coding sequence is TGTGCCAGCAGCCTGGGACACATCTTCTTTGAAAAACTGTTTTTT. This chain connects TRBV5-5 to TRBJ1-4; possible D gene TRBD1, 6 bases. The germline gives CDR1 SGHKS, CDR2 YYEKEE (reference sequence). CDR3 size: 15 residues. V dropped 4 bases and J dropped 7 bases, with 17 bases sitting between them. Full variable domain (rest looked up from reference TRBV5-5 and TRBJ1-4): DAGVTQSPTHLIKTRGQQVTLRCSPISGHKSVSWYQQVLGQGPQFIFQYYEKEERGRGNFPDRFSARQFPNYSSELNVNALLLGDSALYLCASSLGHIFFEKLFFGSGTQLSVL.

This clonotype has ten or more counts. The chain joins TRBV6-2 or TRBV6-3 to TRBJ2-3; 8 positions agree with TRBD2. CDR3 size: 14 residues. V shed 6 bases, J shed 5 bases, and the junction held 7 bases outside the gene matches. In germline, CDR1 is MNHEY, CDR2 SVGEGT. The CDR3: CASRGLGVGDTQYF. DNA for the CDR3: TGTGCCAGCAGGGGACTAGGAGTTGGAGATACGCAGTATTTT.

To note about this clonotype: A read error may be the cause here, since a much bigger clone is one base away. As the CDR3 is not closed by the conserved phenylalanine or tryptophan, this likely results from a read error. The chain joins TRBV7-2 to TRBJ2-1; weak D call: TRBD1 (6 bases). V was pared by 2 bases and J by 12 bases, with 11 bases between. This CDR3 region has 12 residues. Germline values: CDR1 SGHTA, CDR2 FQGNSA. The CDR3, as DNA: TGTGCCAGCAGCTTATTTTTGGGGGCGCAGTTCTCC. Protein sequence: CASSLFLGAQFS.

This clonotype appeared many times. The chain recombines TRBV9 with TRBJ1-1, with D hard to call. Trimming took off 0 bases at V and 5 bases at J, with 11 bases between the two ends. This CDR3 has 14 residues. Germline values: CDR1 SGDLS, CDR2 YYNGEE. The CDR3 sequence: CASSVDSLRTEAFF. CDR3 sequence (DNA): TGTGCCAGCAGCGTAGACTCTCTTAGGACTGAAGCTTTCTTT.

There are many counts of this clonotype. V and J are TRBV29-1 and TRBJ2-7; 8 bases line up with TRBD1. The V and J ends lost 4 bases and 4 bases, in that order; junction bases with no gene match: 9. The CDR3 loop spans 14 amino acids. CDR1 SQVTM and CDR2 ANQGSEA come from the germline V gene. For the CDR3, the DNA is TGCAGCGTTGCCAGGGGGCCTGGACCTTACGAGCAGTACTTC. Encoded protein: CSVARGPGPYEQYF.

This clonotype has at least ten counts. The CDR3: CASSRDGPSNQPQHF. CDR3 in DNA: TGTGCCAGCAGTCGGGACGGACCAAGCAATCAGCCCCAGCATTTT. The rearrangement links TRBV12-3 or TRBV12-4 to TRBJ1-5; D perhaps matches TRBD1 (5 bases). The V and J ends lost 5 bases and 1 base respectively, with 12 bases between them. This CDR3 comprises 15 residues.

This clonotype was counted at least ten times. The chain is built from TRBV12-3 or TRBV12-4 and TRBJ2-3, with TRBD2 matching 9 bases. CDR3 size: 15 residues. J gave up 0 bases and V 6 bases, and 4 bases lay outside the gene matches. CDR3 loop: CASSQTSGSTDTQYF. The CDR3 coding sequence is TGTGCCAGCAGCCAGACTAGCGGAAGCACAGATACGCAGTATTTT.

This clonotype was found many times. The chain recombines TRBV4-1 with TRBJ2-2; D may be TRBD1 (6 bases). The CDR3 contains 18 residues. Germline assignment: CDR1 MGHRA and CDR2 YSYEKL. Trimming removed 3 bases from V and 5 bases from J, with 22 bases in between. The CDR3: CASSQNRGHPSQTGELFF. DNA for the CDR3: TGCGCCAGCAGCCAGAATCGGGGACACCCCAGCCAAACCGGGGAGCTGTTTTTT.

J is TRBJ1-2 and V is TRBV7-2; 9 bases match TRBD1. Looked up from germline, CDR1 is SGHTA and CDR2 is FQGNSA. This CDR3 has 16 amino acids. V trimming: 5 bases; J trimming: 8 bases; junction bases outside the gene matches: 15. CDR3 residues: CASSVLTGGFLYGYTF. The CDR3, as DNA: TGTGCCAGCAGCGTCCTTACAGGGGGCTTTCTCTACGGCTACACCTTC.

In its sample, this clonotype was seen a few times. The rearrangement links TRBV15 to TRBJ1-2; 12 bases line up with TRBD1. The CDR3 runs 19 residues. CDR1 is LNHNV, CDR2 YYDKDF, per germline (reference sequence). V was pared by 0 bases and J by 4 bases, with 12 bases of the junction left unmatched. CDR3 protein: CATSRDGTPGTGGLYGYTF. The CDR3 nucleotides are TGTGCCACCAGCAGAGATGGGACACCCGGGACAGGGGGCCTCTATGGCTACACCTTC.

In its sample, this clonotype was seen many times. The V call is TRBV27, the J call TRBJ2-1; D may match TRBD1 or TRBD2 (6 bases each). The length of the CDR3 is 14 residues. The V gene lost 3 bases and the J gene lost 3 bases, with 9 bases spanning the gap. Germline CDR1 and CDR2: MNHEY and SMNVEV (reference sequence). CDR3 in DNA: TGTGCCAGCAGTTTTGGGGGGCGCTACAATGAGCAGTTCTTC. Translating gives CASSFGGRYNEQFF.

The gene calls are TRBV27 and TRBJ1-6; D is unresolved. V was shortened by 3 bases and J by 8 bases, with 11 bases between the two germline ends. The CDR3 length is 14 residues. Germline CDR1 reads MNHEY; CDR2 reads SMNVEV (reference sequence). As DNA, the CDR3 is TGTGCCAGCAGTTTCCTCACCACGTATTCACCCCTCCACTTT. It codes for CASSFLTTYSPLHF.

This clonotype came up a few times. V usage is TRBV13 and J usage is TRBJ2-1; D is tentatively TRBD1 or TRBD2 (6 bases each). Germline CDR1 reads PRHDT; CDR2 reads FYEKMQ (reference sequence). The CDR3 extends over 15 amino acids. Trimming left V 2 bases short and J 8 bases short, with 16 bases between. The CDR3: CASSLSLRGDDEQFF. The CDR3 DNA sequence: TGTGCCAGCAGCTTATCATTGAGGGGGGACGATGAGCAGTTCTTC.

This clonotype was seen many times. The chain uses TRBV11-3 and TRBJ2-4; D might be TRBD1 (6 bases). Germline CDR1 SGHNT, CDR2 YENEEA. V shed 0 bases and J shed 2 bases, with 8 bases lying between them. CDR3 size: 15 residues. This CDR3 reads CASSLEGTPKNIQYF. CDR3 DNA sequence: TGTGCCAGCAGCTTAGAAGGGACACCCAAAAACATTCAGTACTTC.

The sample holds many counts of this clonotype. V gene TRBV27 combines with J gene TRBJ2-5; TRBD2 matches at 11 bases. V shed 6 bases, J shed 2 bases, and the junction held 23 bases outside the gene matches. The CDR3 consists of 21 residues. Germline V gene sequence: CDR1 MNHEY, CDR2 SMNVEV (reference sequence). This CDR3 reads CASRPRGITSGRGRDQETQYF. CDR3 in DNA: TGTGCCAGCAGGCCAAGGGGGATAACTAGCGGGAGAGGACGGGATCAAGAGACCCAGTACTTC.

The J gene is TRBJ1-1, the V gene TRBV7-9; D remains ambiguous. CDR1 and CDR2 from the germline V gene are SEHNR and FQNEAQ (reference sequence). The V end was cut by 5 bases, the J end by 4 bases, with 14 bases between. CDR3 length: 14 residues. The CDR3 loop reads CASSPRQWGTEAFF. DNA of the CDR3: TGTGCCAGCAGCCCCCGCCAATGGGGCACTGAAGCTTTCTTT.

The V gene is TRBV7-2, the J gene TRBJ2-1; tentative D call: TRBD1 (6 bases). This CDR3 has 14 amino acids. V dropped 1 base and J dropped 10 bases, with 14 bases sitting between them. Germline lookup yields CDR1 SGHTA and CDR2 FQGNSA. The DNA of the CDR3 is TGTGCCAGCAGCTTAGAATCCAGGGGATTGGAGCAGTTCTTC. This encodes CASSLESRGLEQFF.

The gene calls are TRBV27 and TRBJ1-3, with 9 nucleotides matching TRBD1. V lost 0 bases, J lost 4 bases, and 7 bases stayed unmatched. Germline V CDR1 and CDR2: MNHEY, SMNVEV (reference sequence). The CDR3 contains 17 residues. The CDR3 is CASSLSHRGLRGNTIYF. The CDR3 DNA is TGTGCCAGCAGTTTATCTCACAGGGGGCTGCGGGGAAACACCATATATTTT.